The T cell receptor beta chain under discussion was sequenced for a study of T cell responses to AZD1222 COVID-19 vaccine. Assay used: immunoSEQ multiplex PCR; TCRdb lists only in-frame clones, some missing. The sample lists 200,000 to 250,000 clones, around 94% seen once, with 1.5% to 2% in the top ten. Overall study findings and caveats: At 160-218 and 743-854, vaccine-associated CD4 TCRs were dominant, and they spanned spike.

As regards this clone: Its specificity is unknown.

V lost 5 bases and J 0 bases, leaving 4 bases between the germline ends. Germline V gene lookup returns CDR1 SGHTA and CDR2 FQGNSA. The CDR3 is 12 amino acids. The rearrangement links TRBV7-2 to TRBJ2-5; D gene ambiguous. This sample comprised peripheral blood, obtained 28 days after the second dose of the MenACWY control vaccine. This TCR came from an adult who received the MenACWY meningococcal vaccine as a control. CDR3 coding DNA: TGTGCCAGCAGCCATTACCAAGAGACCCAGTACTTC. Protein sequence: CASSHYQETQYF. The full variable domain, its missing parts supplied by reference TRBV7-2 and TRBJ2-5, is GAGVSQSPSNKVTEKGKDVELRCDPISGHTALYWYRQSLGQGLEFLIYFQGNSAPDKSGLPSDRFSAERTGGSVSTLTIQRTQQEDSAVYLCASSHYQETQYFGPGTRLLVL.